The 9 T cell receptor beta chains given below trace back to one sample, sequenced in a study of blood T cells in healthy people across ages. Combining a sample-barcoded 5' primer with a J-beta primer mix, a second PCR ran for 7 to 11 cycles. TCRdb reanalysed the 5' RACE reads using MiXCR and keeps one entry per CDR3 protein. The data contain 700,000 to 850,000 distinct CDR3 sequences, about 53% of them singletons. Source material: blood. These receptors were obtained from a man older than 75 in good health.

The V call is TRBV2, the J call TRBJ2-7; a possible D gene is TRBD1 (6 bases). Germline CDR1 and CDR2: SNHLY and FYNNEI. V was clipped by 1 base and J by 1 base, with 11 bases between them. CDR3 size: 15 residues. CDR3 nucleotide sequence: TGTGCCAGCAGTGAAGTGGTACAGGGATCCTACGAGCAGTACTTC. Amino acids: CASSEVVQGSYEQYF.

This CDR3 is CASSPSGYSYNEQFF. CDR3 bases: TGTGCCAGCAGCCCTAGCGGATACTCCTACAATGAGCAGTTCTTC. The chain has TRBV5-4 and TRBJ2-1; 7 bases are a match to TRBD2. The V gene's germline CDR1 is SGHNT and CDR2 YYREEE (reference sequence). The CDR3 covers 15 residues. V trimming: 4 bases; J trimming: 0 bases; junction bases outside the gene matches: 4.

This clonotype has a handful of counts. V and J are TRBV5-1 and TRBJ1-6; 11 nucleotides agree with TRBD1. Germline loops: CDR1 SGHRS, CDR2 YFSETQ. V lost 3 bases and J lost 9; bases outside the gene matches: 5. This CDR3 has 15 amino acids. The CDR3 nucleotides read TGCGCCAGCAGCTGGGGGACAGGGGGTACTTCACCCCTCCACTTT. This translates into CASSWGTGGTSPLHF.

The rearrangement links TRBV7-2 to TRBJ1-5; D ambiguous. The V gene's germline CDR1 is SGHTA and CDR2 FQGNSA. CDR3 length: 13 residues. Between the trimmed V and J ends, which lost 2 bases and 10 bases, there was a span of 12 bases. Here the CDR3 reads CASSLWAAGPQHF. The CDR3 coding sequence is TGTGCCAGCAGCTTATGGGCCGCCGGCCCCCAGCATTTT. The full variable domain, with the rest looked up from reference TRBV7-2 and TRBJ1-5, is GAGVSQSPSNKVTEKGKDVELRCDPISGHTALYWYRQSLGQGLEFLIYFQGNSAPDKSGLPSDRFSAERTGGSVSTLTIQRTQQEDSAVYLCASSLWAAGPQHFGDGTRLSIL.

V is TRBV12-3 or TRBV12-4 and J is TRBJ2-1, with TRBD2 matching over 8 bases. The ends lost 3 bases at V and 6 bases at J; junction bases unmatched: 4. The CDR3 runs to 14 residues. CDR3 DNA sequence: TGTGCCAGCAGTTTCCGGCTAGCGGGCAATGAGCAGTTCTTC. Its protein product is CASSFRLAGNEQFF.

This chain joins TRBV6-5 and TRBJ2-5; 16 nucleotides agree with TRBD2. Germline assignment: CDR1 MNHEY and CDR2 SVGAGI. The CDR3 spans 15 residues. Trimming cost V 6 bases and J 4 bases; bases outside gene matches: 2. This chain's CDR3 is CASRGLAGGGETQYF. As DNA, the CDR3 is TGTGCCAGCAGGGGACTAGCGGGAGGGGGAGAGACCCAGTACTTC.

V and J are TRBV20-1 and TRBJ1-5; D is ambiguous. Trimming cost V 0 bases and J 2 bases, with 8 bases left between them. The CDR3 has 14 amino acids. Germline assignment: CDR1 DFQATT and CDR2 SNEGSKA (reference sequence). The CDR3 DNA reads TGCAGTGCTAGAGATCAATGGGGCAATCAGCCCCAGCATTTT. This encodes CSARDQWGNQPQHF.

Concerning this clonotype: Compared with germline, one end of the junction differs, possibly owing to a read error. The chain recombines TRBV3-1 with TRBJ2-3, with unresolved D. Germline V gene data show CDR1 as LGHDT and CDR2 as YNNKEL (reference sequence). The CDR3 has 15 amino acids. CDR3 bases: TGTGCCAGCAACCAAGATCCCGGGTACACAGATACGCAGTATTTT. Its protein is CASNQDPGYTDTQYF.

The sample holds one count of this clonotype. This chain connects TRBV7-2 to TRBJ1-1, with a tentative D call TRBD1 (5 bases). Trimming took 6 bases from V and 4 from J, leaving 18 bases between them. CDR3 size: 15 residues. The germline V gene has CDR1 SGHTA and CDR2 FQGNSA. The CDR3 bases are TGTGCCAGCAGGTCCGCCGGGACCCACCGCACTGAAGCTTTCTTT. This encodes CASRSAGTHRTEAFF.